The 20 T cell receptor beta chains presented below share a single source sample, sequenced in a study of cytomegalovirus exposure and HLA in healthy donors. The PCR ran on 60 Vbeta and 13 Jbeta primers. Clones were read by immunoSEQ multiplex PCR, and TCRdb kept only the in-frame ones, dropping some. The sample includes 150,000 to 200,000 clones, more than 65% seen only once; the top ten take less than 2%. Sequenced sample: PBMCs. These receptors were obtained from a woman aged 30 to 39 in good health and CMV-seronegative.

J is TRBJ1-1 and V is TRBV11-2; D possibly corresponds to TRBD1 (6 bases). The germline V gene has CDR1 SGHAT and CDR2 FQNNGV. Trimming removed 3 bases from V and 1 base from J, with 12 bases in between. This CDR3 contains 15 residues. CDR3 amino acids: CASSFGGAWNTEAFF. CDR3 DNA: TGTGCCAGCAGCTTCGGGGGGGCGTGGAACACTGAAGCTTTCTTT.

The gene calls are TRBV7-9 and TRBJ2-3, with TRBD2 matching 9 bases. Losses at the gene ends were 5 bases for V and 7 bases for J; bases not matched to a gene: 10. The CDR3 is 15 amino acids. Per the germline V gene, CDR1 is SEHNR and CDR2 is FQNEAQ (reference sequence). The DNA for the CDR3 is TGTGCCAGCAGCCCCTGGGGGCGGGGGGGTCATACGCAGTATTTT. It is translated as CASSPWGRGGHTQYF.

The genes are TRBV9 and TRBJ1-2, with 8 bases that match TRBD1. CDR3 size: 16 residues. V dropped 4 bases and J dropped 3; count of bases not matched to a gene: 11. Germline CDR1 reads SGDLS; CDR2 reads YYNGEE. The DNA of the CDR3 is TGTGCCAGCAGCTTGAGCGACAGGGGCACGGACTATGGCTACACCTTC. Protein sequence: CASSLSDRGTDYGYTF.

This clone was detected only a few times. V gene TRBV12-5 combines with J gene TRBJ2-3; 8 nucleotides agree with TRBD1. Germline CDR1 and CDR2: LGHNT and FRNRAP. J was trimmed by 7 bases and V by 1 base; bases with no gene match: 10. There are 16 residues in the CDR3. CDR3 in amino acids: CASGLARTGTNNTQYF. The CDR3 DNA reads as TGTGCTAGTGGTTTGGCCAGGACAGGGACCAACAATACGCAGTATTTT. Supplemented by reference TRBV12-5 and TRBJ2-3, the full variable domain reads DARVTQTPRHKVTEMGQEVTMRCQPILGHNTVFWYRQTMMQGLELLAYFRNRAPLDDSGMPKDRFSAEMPDATLATLKIQPSEPRDSAVYFCASGLARTGTNNTQYFGPGTRLTVL.

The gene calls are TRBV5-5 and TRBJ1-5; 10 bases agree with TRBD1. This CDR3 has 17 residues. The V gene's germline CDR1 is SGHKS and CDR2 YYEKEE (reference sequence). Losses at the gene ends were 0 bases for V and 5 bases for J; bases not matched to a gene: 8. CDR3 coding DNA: TGTGCCAGCAGCTTGGGACAGGGGGCCCTTGAGGATCAGCCCCAGCATTTT. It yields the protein CASSLGQGALEDQPQHF.

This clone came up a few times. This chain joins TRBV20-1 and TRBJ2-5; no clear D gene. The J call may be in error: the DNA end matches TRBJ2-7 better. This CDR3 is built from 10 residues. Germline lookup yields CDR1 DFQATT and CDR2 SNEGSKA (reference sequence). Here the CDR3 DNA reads TGCAGTGCTGACTCCTACGAGCAGTACTTC. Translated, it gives CSADSYEQYF.

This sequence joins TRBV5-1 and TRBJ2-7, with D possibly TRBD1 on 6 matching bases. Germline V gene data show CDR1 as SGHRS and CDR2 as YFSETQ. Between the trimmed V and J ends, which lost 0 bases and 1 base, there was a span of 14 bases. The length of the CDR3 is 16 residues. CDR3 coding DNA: TGCGCCAGCAGCTTGGTCGGCGGCAGGGGATCCTACGAGCAGTACTTC. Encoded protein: CASSLVGGRGSYEQYF. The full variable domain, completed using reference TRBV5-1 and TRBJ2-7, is KAGVTQTPRYLIKTRGQQVTLSCSPISGHRSVSWYQQTPGQGLQFLFEYFSETQRNKGNFPGRFSGRQFSNSRSEMNVSTLELGDSALYLCASSLVGGRGSYEQYFGPGTRLTVT.

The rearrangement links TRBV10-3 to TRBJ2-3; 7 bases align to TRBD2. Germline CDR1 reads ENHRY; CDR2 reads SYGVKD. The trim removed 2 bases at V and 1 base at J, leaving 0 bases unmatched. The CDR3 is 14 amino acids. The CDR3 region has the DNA TGTGCCATCAGTGAGCGGGGGGGCACAGATACGCAGTATTTT. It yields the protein CAISERGGTDTQYF.

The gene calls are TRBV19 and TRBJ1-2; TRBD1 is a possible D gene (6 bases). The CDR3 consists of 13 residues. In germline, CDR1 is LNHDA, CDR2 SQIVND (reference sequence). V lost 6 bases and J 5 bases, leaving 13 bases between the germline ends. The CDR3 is CASRRQELYGYTF. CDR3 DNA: TGTGCCAGTAGAAGACAGGAATTATATGGCTACACCTTC.

DNA for the CDR3: TGTGCCAGCAGCTTAGGGGTAGCGCCCACAGATACGCAGTATTTT. Its translation is CASSLGVAPTDTQYF. The chain couples TRBV7-3 to TRBJ2-3; tentatively, D is TRBD2 (5 bases). Per germline, CDR1 SGHTA and CDR2 FQGTGA. The CDR3 has 15 residues. The V and J ends lost 2 bases and 2 bases respectively, with 11 bases between them.

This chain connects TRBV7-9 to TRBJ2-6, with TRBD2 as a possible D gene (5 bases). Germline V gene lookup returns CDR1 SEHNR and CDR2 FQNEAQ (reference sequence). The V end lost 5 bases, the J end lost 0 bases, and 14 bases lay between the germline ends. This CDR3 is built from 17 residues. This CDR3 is CASSDRDRDSGANVLTF. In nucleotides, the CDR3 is TGTGCCAGCAGCGACCGGGATAGGGACTCTGGGGCCAACGTCCTGACTTTC. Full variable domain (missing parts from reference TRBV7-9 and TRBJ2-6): DTGVSQNPRHKITKRGQNVTFRCDPISEHNRLYWYRQTLGQGPEFLTYFQNEAQLEKSRLLSDRFSAERPKGSFSTLEIQRTEQGDSAMYLCASSDRDRDSGANVLTFGAGSRLTVL.

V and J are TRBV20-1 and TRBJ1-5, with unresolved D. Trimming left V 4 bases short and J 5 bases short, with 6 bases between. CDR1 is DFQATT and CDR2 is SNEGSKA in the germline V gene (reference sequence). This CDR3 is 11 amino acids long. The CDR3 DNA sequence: TGCAGTGCTAAGCTAGATCAGCCCCAGCATTTT. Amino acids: CSAKLDQPQHF.

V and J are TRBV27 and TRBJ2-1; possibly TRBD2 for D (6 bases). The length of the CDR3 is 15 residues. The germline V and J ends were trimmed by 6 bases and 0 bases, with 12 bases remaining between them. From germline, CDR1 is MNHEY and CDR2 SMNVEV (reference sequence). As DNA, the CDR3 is TGTGCCAGCAGCTGGGGAGGTTACTCCTACAATGAGCAGTTCTTC. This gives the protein CASSWGGYSYNEQFF.

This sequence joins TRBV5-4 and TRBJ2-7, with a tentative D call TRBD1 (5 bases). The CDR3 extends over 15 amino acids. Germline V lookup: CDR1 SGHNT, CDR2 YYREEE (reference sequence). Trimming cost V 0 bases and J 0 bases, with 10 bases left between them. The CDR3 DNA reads TGTGCCAGCAGCTTGGACCAGGGCCGCTCCTACGAGCAGTACTTC. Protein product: CASSLDQGRSYEQYF. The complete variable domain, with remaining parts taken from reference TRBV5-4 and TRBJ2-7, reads ETGVTQSPTHLIKTRGQQVTLRCSSQSGHNTVSWYQQALGQGPQFIFQYYREEENGRGNFPPRFSGLQFPNYSSELNVNALELDDSALYLCASSLDQGRSYEQYFGPGTRLTVT.

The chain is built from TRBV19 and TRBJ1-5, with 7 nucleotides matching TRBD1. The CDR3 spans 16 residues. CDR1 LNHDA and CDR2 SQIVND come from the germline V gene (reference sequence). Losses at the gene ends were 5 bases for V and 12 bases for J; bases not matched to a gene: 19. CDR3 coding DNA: TGTGCCAGTAGTCCCCTGAGGGGAAAAGTTCAGGGGGACCAGCATTTT. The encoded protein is CASSPLRGKVQGDQHF.

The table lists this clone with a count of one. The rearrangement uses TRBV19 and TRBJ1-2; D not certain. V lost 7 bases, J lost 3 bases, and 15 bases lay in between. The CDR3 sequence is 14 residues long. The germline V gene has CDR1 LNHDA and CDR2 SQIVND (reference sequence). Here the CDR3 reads CASIPWPDYYGYTF. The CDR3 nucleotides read TGTGCCAGTATCCCTTGGCCTGACTACTATGGCTACACCTTC.

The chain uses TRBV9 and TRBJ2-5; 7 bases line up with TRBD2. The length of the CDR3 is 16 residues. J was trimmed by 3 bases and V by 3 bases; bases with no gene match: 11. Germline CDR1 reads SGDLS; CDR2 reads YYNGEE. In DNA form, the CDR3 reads TGTGCCAGCAGCGCGTCATCCCGGGACTACAAAGAGACCCAGTACTTC. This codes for CASSASSRDYKETQYF.

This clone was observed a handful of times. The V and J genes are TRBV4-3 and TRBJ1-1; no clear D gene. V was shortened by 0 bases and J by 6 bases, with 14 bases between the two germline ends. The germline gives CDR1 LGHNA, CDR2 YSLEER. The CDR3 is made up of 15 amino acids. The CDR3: CASSQDPGYSAEAFF. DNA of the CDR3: TGCGCCAGCAGCCAAGATCCAGGTTACTCCGCTGAAGCTTTCTTT.

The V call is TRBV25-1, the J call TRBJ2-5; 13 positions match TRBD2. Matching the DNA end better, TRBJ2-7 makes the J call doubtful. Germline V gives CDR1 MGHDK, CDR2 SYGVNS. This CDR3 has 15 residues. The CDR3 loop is CASSGGTSGVYEQYF. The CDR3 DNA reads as TGTGCCAGCAGTGGCGGGACTAGCGGGGTCTACGAGCAGTACTTC.

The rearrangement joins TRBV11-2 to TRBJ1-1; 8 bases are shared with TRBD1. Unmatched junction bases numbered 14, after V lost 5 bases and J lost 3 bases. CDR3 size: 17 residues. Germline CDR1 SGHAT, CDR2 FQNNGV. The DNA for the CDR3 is TGTGCCAGCAGCCCAAGGGCCAGGGGGCGGTCGTACACTGAAGCTTTCTTT. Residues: CASSPRARGRSYTEAFF.